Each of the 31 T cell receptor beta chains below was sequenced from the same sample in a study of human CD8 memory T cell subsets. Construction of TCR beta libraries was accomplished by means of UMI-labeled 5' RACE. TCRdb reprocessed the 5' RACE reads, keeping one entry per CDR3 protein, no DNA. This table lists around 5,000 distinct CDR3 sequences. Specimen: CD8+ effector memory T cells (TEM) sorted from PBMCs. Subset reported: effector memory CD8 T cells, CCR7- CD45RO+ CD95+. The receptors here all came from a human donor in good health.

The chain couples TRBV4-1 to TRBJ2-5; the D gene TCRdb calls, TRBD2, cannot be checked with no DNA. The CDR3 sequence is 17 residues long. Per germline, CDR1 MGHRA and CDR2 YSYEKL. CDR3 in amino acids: CASSQDRLAGLQETQYF.

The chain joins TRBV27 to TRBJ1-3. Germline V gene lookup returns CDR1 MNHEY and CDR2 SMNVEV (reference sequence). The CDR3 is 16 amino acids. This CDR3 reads CASSSDRFTSGNTIYF.

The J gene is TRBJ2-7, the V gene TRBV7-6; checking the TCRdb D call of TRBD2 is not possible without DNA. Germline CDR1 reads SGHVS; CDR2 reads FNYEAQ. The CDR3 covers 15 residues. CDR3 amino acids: CASICQLALPGEQYF.

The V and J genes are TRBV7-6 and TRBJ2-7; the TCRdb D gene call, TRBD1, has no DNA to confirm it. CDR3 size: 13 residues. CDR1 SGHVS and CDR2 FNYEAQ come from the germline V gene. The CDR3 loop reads CASSLGDPYEQYF.

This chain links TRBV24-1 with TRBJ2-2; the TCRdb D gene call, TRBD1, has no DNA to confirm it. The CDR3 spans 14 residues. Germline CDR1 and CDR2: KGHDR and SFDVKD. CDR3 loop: CATSGTGDTGELFF.

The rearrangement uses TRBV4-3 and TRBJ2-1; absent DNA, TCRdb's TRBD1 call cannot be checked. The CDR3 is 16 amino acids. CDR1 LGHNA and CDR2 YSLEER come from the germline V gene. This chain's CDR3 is CASSQDPPGEGDEQFF.

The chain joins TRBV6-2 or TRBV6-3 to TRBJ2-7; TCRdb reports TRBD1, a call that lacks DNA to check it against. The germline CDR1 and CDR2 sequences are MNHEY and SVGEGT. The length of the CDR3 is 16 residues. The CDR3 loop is CASSYPQGQGADEQYF.

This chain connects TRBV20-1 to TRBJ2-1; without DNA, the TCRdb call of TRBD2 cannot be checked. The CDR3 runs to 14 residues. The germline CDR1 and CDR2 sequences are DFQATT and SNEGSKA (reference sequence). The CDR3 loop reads CSASISGGSDEQFF.

Here the CDR3 reads CASSSDNTEAFF. This rearrangement joins TRBV25-1 to TRBJ1-1. CDR1 is MGHDK, CDR2 SYGVNS, per germline. The CDR3 contains 12 residues. The full variable domain, rest sourced from reference TRBV25-1 and TRBJ1-1, is EADIYQTPRYLVIGTGKKITLECSQTMGHDKMYWYQQDPGMELHLIHYSYGVNSTEKGDLSSESTVSRIRTEHFPLTLESARPSHTSQYLCASSSDNTEAFFGQGTRLTVV.

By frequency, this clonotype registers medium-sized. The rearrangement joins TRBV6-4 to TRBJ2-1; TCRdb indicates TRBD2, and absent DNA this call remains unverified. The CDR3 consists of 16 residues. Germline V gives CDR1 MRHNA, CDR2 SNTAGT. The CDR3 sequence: CASSGTSGGNYNEQFF.

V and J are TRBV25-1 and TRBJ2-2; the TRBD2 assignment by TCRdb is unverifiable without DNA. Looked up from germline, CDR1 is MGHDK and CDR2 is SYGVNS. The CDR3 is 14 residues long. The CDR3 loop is CATELAPNTGELFF.

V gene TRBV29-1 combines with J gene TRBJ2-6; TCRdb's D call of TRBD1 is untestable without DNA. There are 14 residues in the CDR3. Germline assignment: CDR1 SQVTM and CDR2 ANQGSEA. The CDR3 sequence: CSVEGGSGANVLTF.

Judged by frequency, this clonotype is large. The chain's CDR3 is CSVEWGGLNYGYTF. V gene TRBV29-1 combines with J gene TRBJ1-2; with no DNA, the TCRdb D assignment of TRBD1 cannot be verified. The CDR3 totals 14 residues. Germline CDR1 is SQVTM and CDR2 is ANQGSEA.

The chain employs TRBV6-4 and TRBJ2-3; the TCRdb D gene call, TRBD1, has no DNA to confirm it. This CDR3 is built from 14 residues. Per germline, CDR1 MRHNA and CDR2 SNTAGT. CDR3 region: CASSPGQGSDTQYF.

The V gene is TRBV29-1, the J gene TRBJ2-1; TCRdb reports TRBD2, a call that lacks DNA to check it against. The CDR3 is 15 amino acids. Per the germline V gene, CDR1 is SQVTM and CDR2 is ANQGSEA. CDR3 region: CSVEIALAAPNEQFF.

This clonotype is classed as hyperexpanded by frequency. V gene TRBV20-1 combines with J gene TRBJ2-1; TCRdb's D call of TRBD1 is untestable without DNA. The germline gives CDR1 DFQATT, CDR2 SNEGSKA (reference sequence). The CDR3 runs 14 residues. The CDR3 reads CSASPGRIYNEQFF.

CDR3: CSASTGHNSYEQYF. The chain employs TRBV20-1 and TRBJ2-7; TCRdb returns TRBD1, unconfirmable since there is no DNA. CDR3 size: 14 residues. The germline CDR1 and CDR2 sequences are DFQATT and SNEGSKA (reference sequence).

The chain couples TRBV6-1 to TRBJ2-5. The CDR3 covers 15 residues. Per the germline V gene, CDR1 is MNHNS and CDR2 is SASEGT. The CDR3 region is CASSEGNGDIETQYF.

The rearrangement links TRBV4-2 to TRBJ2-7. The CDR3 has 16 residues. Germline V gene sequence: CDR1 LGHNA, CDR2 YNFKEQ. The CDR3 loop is CASSQDMSDSSYEQYF.

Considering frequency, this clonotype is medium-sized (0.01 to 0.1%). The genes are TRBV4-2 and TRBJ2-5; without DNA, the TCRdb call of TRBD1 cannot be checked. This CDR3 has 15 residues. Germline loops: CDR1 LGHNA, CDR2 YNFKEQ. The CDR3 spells CASSQDKGGGETQYF.

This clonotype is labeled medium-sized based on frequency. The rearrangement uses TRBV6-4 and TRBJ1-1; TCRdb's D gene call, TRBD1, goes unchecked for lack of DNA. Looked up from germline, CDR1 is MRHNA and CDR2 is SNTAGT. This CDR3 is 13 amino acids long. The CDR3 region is CASSESGAAEAFF.

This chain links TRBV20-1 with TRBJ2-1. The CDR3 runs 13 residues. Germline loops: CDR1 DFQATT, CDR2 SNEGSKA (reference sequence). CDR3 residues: CSARYDVFNEQFF.

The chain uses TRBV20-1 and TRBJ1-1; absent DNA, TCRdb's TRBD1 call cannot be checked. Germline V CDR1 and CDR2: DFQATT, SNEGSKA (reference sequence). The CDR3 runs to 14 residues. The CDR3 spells CSAKRTGSDTEAFF.

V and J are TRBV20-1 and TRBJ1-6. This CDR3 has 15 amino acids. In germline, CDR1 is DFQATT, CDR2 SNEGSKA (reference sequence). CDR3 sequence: CSAPRGGTENSPLHF.

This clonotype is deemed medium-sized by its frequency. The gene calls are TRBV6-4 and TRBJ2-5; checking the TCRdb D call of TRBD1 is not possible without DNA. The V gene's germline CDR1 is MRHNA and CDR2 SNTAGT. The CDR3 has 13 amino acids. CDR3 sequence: CASSEGESETQYF.

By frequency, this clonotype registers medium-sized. The chain's CDR3 is CASSFEGGNTEAFF. This rearrangement joins TRBV6-6 to TRBJ1-1; TCRdb indicates TRBD1, and absent DNA this call remains unverified. The CDR3 runs to 14 residues. Germline loops: CDR1 MNHNY, CDR2 SVGAGI (reference sequence).

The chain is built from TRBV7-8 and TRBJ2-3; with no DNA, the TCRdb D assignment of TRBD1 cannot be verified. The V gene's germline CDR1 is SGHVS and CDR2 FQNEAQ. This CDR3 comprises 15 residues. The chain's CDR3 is CASRSDRPGTDTQYF.

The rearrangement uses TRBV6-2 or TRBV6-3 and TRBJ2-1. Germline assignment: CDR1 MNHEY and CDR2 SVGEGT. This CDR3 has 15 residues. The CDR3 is CATTFDRSTHLEQFF.

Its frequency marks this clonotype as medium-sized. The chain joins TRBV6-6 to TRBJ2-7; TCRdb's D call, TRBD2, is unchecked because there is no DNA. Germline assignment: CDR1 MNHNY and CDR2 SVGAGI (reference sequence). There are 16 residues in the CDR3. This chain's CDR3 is CASSYGVASGGYEQYF.

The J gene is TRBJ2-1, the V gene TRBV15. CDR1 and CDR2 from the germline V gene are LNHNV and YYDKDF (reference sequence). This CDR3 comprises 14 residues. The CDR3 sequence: CATSREGSYNEQFF. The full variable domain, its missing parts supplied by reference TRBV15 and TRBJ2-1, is DAMVIQNPRYQVTQFGKPVTLSCSQTLNHNVMYWYQQKSSQAPKLLFHYYDKDFNNEADTPDNFQSRRPNTSFCFLDIRSPGLGDTAMYLCATSREGSYNEQFFGPGTRLTVL.

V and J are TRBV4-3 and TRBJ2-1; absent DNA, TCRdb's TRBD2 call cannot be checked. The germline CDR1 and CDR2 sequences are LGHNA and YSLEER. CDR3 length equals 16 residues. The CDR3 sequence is CASSQDGSGTYNEQFF.